One and the same sample provided the 31 T cell receptor beta chains below, sequenced in a study of shared clonotypes between healthy human individuals (dated by TCRdb to the early 2020s). Library construction relied on the immunoSEQ multiplex PCR assay. The table comes from immuneACCESS by way of TCRdb, which keeps in-frame sequences with V and J called. Part of the clones is missing from these tables; in studies checked, under half for an unresolved V gene and the rest for unknown reasons. The sample table records fewer than 850,000 clones; more than 70% of these occur just once. 1.8% of the sample belongs to the ten largest clones. Sequenced sample: memory CD4+ T cells sorted from blood. The cell subset or site label of this sample denotes: CD45RA-negative fraction. These receptors originate from a woman in her 30s in good health.

This chain joins TRBV28 and TRBJ1-3; D unresolved. This CDR3 spans 15 amino acids. Per the germline V gene, CDR1 is MDHEN and CDR2 is SYDVKM. V dropped 5 bases and J dropped 0 bases, with 11 bases sitting between them. For the CDR3, the DNA is TGTGCCAGCAGTCGGACGGTCGCCTCTGGAAACACCATATATTTT. Translation: CASSRTVASGNTIYF.

The V gene is TRBV9, the J gene TRBJ1-1; weak D call: TRBD1 (5 bases). V was pared by 7 bases and J by 7 bases, with 17 bases between. Per germline, CDR1 SGDLS and CDR2 YYNGEE. The CDR3 length is 13 residues. CDR3 loop: CASRPRPRVEAFF. CDR3 DNA sequence: TGTGCCAGCCGACCCAGACCCAGGGTTGAAGCTTTCTTT.

The chain joins TRBV5-6 to TRBJ2-7; tentatively, D is TRBD1 (6 bases). The CDR3 length is 16 residues. V lost 1 base, J lost 3 bases, and 17 bases lay in between. Germline CDR1 reads SGHDT; CDR2 reads YYEEEE. Here the CDR3 reads CASSLRIRNRDYEQYF. CDR3 DNA sequence: TGTGCCAGCAGCTTGCGCATTAGGAACAGGGACTACGAGCAGTACTTC.

This sequence joins TRBV5-4 and TRBJ1-1; D is undetermined. Between the trimmed V and J ends, which lost 4 bases and 3 bases, there was a span of 10 bases. The germline V gene encodes CDR1 SGHNT and CDR2 YYREEE (reference sequence). There are 13 residues in the CDR3. The CDR3 region is CASSAGPYTEAFF. The CDR3 nucleotides are TGTGCCAGCAGCGCTGGCCCGTACACTGAAGCTTTCTTT.

V usage is TRBV4-1 and J usage is TRBJ2-7, with D tentatively TRBD1 (7 bases). The CDR3 totals 17 residues. Trimming shortened V by 2 bases and J by 2 bases, and 19 bases separated the two germline ends. Germline V CDR1 and CDR2: MGHRA, YSYEKL. CDR3 nucleotide sequence: TGCGCCAGCAGCCAACGTTGGGGGCAGGGGGGACCCTACGAGCAGTACTTC. Encoded protein: CASSQRWGQGGPYEQYF.

This clone was counted many times. This chain links TRBV2 with TRBJ1-5, with D unresolved. The CDR3 is 13 amino acids. Between the trimmed V and J ends, which lost 2 bases and 5 bases, there was a span of 7 bases. Germline lookup yields CDR1 SNHLY and CDR2 FYNNEI. Written as DNA, the CDR3 is TGTGCCAGCAGTGAACTTCGAGATCAGCCCCAGCATTTT. This codes for CASSELRDQPQHF.

The J gene is TRBJ1-5, the V gene TRBV28; 7 positions match TRBD1. V dropped 8 bases and J dropped 3; count of bases not matched to a gene: 10. CDR1 MDHEN and CDR2 SYDVKM come from the germline V gene. This CDR3 is 15 amino acids long. The CDR3 coding sequence is TGTGCCAGCGTAGACAGGGCCCTCTCCAATCAGCCCCAGCATTTT. Amino acids: CASVDRALSNQPQHF. Full variable domain (outside the CDR3, taken from reference TRBV28 and TRBJ1-5): DVKVTQSSRYLVKRTGEKVFLECVQDMDHENMFWYRQDPGLGLRLIYFSYDVKMKEKGDIPEGYSVSREKKERFSLILESASTNQTSMYLCASVDRALSNQPQHFGDGTRLSIL.

This clone was detected once. The chain links TRBV28 to TRBJ2-7; the D call may be TRBD1 or TRBD2 (6 bases each). The CDR3 consists of 15 residues. Trimming cost V 3 bases and J 5 bases, with 17 bases left between them. Germline V gene sequence: CDR1 MDHEN, CDR2 SYDVKM. Here the CDR3 reads CASSFLGGRAHEQYF. The CDR3, as DNA: TGTGCCAGCAGTTTTTTAGGGGGGCGAGCCCACGAGCAGTACTTC.

The chain joins TRBV2 to TRBJ1-1, with D tentatively TRBD1 (6 bases). Deletions cut 6 bases from V and 2 bases from J, with 13 bases between. This CDR3 comprises 14 residues. The germline V gene has CDR1 SNHLY and CDR2 FYNNEI. CDR3 residues: CASSVGQLNTEAFF. CDR3 in DNA: TGTGCCAGCAGCGTGGGACAACTAAACACTGAAGCTTTCTTT.

The chain links TRBV11-2 to TRBJ1-3, with D hard to call. This CDR3 spans 13 amino acids. Looked up from germline, CDR1 is SGHAT and CDR2 is FQNNGV. V was pared by 4 bases and J by 3 bases, with 7 bases between. Here the CDR3 DNA reads TGTGCCAGCAGCTCCCTCGATGGAAACACCATATATTTT. Translation gives CASSSLDGNTIYF.

This clone was observed a few times. The chain carries TRBV11-2 and TRBJ2-2; 10 bases match TRBD2. Germline V gene data show CDR1 as SGHAT and CDR2 as FQNNGV. J lost 2 bases, V lost 5 bases, and 8 bases had no gene match. The CDR3 spans 17 residues. The CDR3 is CASSTTGTSENTGELFF. The CDR3 nucleotides are TGTGCCAGCAGCACGACCGGGACTAGCGAAAACACCGGGGAGCTGTTTTTT.

This chain joins TRBV5-1 and TRBJ1-1, with TRBD1 as a possible D gene (5 bases). In germline, CDR1 is SGHRS, CDR2 YFSETQ. Trimming shortened V by 2 bases and J by 0 bases, and 14 bases separated the two germline ends. The CDR3 totals 16 residues. The CDR3: CASSLGQRDVNTEAFF. CDR3 DNA sequence: TGCGCCAGCAGCTTAGGGCAGAGGGACGTGAACACTGAAGCTTTCTTT.

The chain joins TRBV30 to TRBJ1-2, with D unresolved. The CDR3 length is 12 residues. CDR1 is GTSNPN and CDR2 is SVGIG in the germline V gene (reference sequence). V gave up 0 bases and J gave up 10 bases, with 12 bases separating them. The CDR3 protein is CAWSVRQPVYTF. The CDR3 region has the DNA TGTGCCTGGAGTGTAAGGCAGCCGGTCTACACCTTC.

The rearrangement links TRBV13 to TRBJ2-7; no firm D call. The V end lost 8 bases, the J end lost 3 bases, and 11 bases lay between the germline ends. Looked up from germline, CDR1 is PRHDT and CDR2 is FYEKMQ (reference sequence). CDR3 length: 12 amino acids. CDR3: CASRRSSYEQYF. The DNA for the CDR3 is TGTGCCAGCCGCCGAAGTAGCTACGAGCAGTACTTC.

For this clone: Other DNA sequences in the sample encode the same CDR3. CDR3 protein: CASRGETYEQYF. The DNA of the CDR3 is TGCGCCAGCCGGGGAGAGACTTACGAGCAGTACTTC. This chain links TRBV5-1 with TRBJ2-7, with a weak D call TRBD2 (5 bases). V shed 7 bases and J shed 4 bases, with 12 bases lying between them. In germline, CDR1 is SGHRS, CDR2 YFSETQ. The CDR3 runs to 12 residues.

The chain uses TRBV10-2 and TRBJ1-1; 7 nucleotides agree with TRBD1. The CDR3 sequence is 13 residues long. Germline CDR1 WSHSY, CDR2 SAAADI. Germline trimming cut 2 bases from V and 8 bases from J; bases unmatched to any gene: 5. CDR3 loop: CASSEGWTGEAFF. In DNA form, the CDR3 reads TGCGCCAGCAGTGAGGGTTGGACAGGAGAAGCTTTCTTT.

The rearrangement joins TRBV5-1 to TRBJ1-4, with D perhaps TRBD1 (6 bases). The V and J ends lost 0 bases and 5 bases respectively, with 11 bases between them. This CDR3 has 15 residues. Germline V gene sequence: CDR1 SGHRS, CDR2 YFSETQ. The CDR3 DNA reads as TGCGCCAGCAGCTTGGTTCCGACAGGCAATGAAAAACTGTTTTTT. Its translation: CASSLVPTGNEKLFF.

As to this clone: The sample carries other DNA sequences with the same CDR3. This chain uses TRBV9 with TRBJ1-1; D is undetermined. The CDR3 length is 13 residues. V was clipped by 3 bases and J by 0 bases, with 6 bases between them. The V gene's germline CDR1 is SGDLS and CDR2 YYNGEE. The CDR3 protein is CASSAGLNTEAFF. For the CDR3, the DNA is TGTGCCAGCAGCGCTGGTTTGAACACTGAAGCTTTCTTT.

The chain recombines TRBV2 with TRBJ1-4, with TRBD1 matching over 7 bases. CDR3 length: 14 amino acids. Unmatched junction bases numbered 3, after V lost 8 bases and J lost 0 bases. CDR1 is SNHLY and CDR2 is FYNNEI in the germline V gene. The CDR3 loop is CASHRGTTNEKLFF. CDR3 DNA: TGTGCCAGCCACAGGGGCACAACTAATGAAAAACTGTTTTTT.

This chain uses TRBV2 with TRBJ2-3; a possible D gene is TRBD2 (5 bases). CDR1 is SNHLY, CDR2 FYNNEI, per germline. Trimming removed 5 bases at V and 1 base at J, with 10 bases between. CDR3 length: 14 amino acids. The CDR3 loop is CASSSAGGTDTQYF. The CDR3 DNA sequence: TGTGCCAGCAGTTCGGCGGGTGGCACAGATACGCAGTATTTT. Supplemented by reference TRBV2 and TRBJ2-3, the full variable domain reads EPEVTQTPSHQVTQMGQEVILRCVPISNHLYFYWYRQILGQKVEFLVSFYNNEISEKSEIFDDQFSVERPDGSNFTLKIRSTKLEDSAMYFCASSSAGGTDTQYFGPGTRLTVL.

V is TRBV5-4 and J is TRBJ1-2, with 7 bases that match TRBD1. The ends lost 3 bases at V and 5 bases at J; junction bases unmatched: 7. From germline, CDR1 is SGHNT and CDR2 YYREEE (reference sequence). This CDR3 spans 14 amino acids. The CDR3 reads CASSWGQGGYGYTF. Here the CDR3 DNA reads TGTGCCAGCAGCTGGGGGCAGGGGGGTTATGGCTACACCTTC.

This clone was seen just once. V usage is TRBV7-3 and J usage is TRBJ2-1; D is ambiguous. The V and J ends lost 10 bases and 9 bases respectively, with 10 bases between them. This CDR3 spans 10 amino acids. CDR1 SGHTA and CDR2 FQGTGA come from the germline V gene. The CDR3 region has the DNA TGTGCCACCCATGTTACTGAGCAGTTCTTC. It translates to CATHVTEQFF.

This clone has just a few counts. The chain is built from TRBV7-2 and TRBJ1-4; D gene ambiguous. Between the trimmed V and J ends, which lost 5 bases and 0 bases, there was a span of 13 bases. CDR1 SGHTA and CDR2 FQGNSA come from the germline V gene. The CDR3 is made up of 16 amino acids. The CDR3 DNA is TGTGCCAGCAGCGCACTATCGGGAGCAACTAATGAAAAACTGTTTTTT. Amino acids: CASSALSGATNEKLFF. Full variable domain (remainder filled in from reference TRBV7-2 and TRBJ1-4): GAGVSQSPSNKVTEKGKDVELRCDPISGHTALYWYRQSLGQGLEFLIYFQGNSAPDKSGLPSDRFSAERTGGSVSTLTIQRTQQEDSAVYLCASSALSGATNEKLFFGSGTQLSVL.

This clone showed up just once. The sample holds other DNA sequences that translate to the same CDR3. The chain carries TRBV18 and TRBJ2-2; unclear D gene. Germline V gene lookup returns CDR1 KGHSH and CDR2 LQKENI. There are 14 residues in the CDR3. V was cut by 2 bases and J by 1 base, with 5 bases left in between. The CDR3 DNA sequence: TGTGCCAGCTCACCAACCCGGAACACCGGGGAGCTGTTTTTT. Encoded protein: CASSPTRNTGELFF.

This sequence joins TRBV7-6 and TRBJ1-5; 10 bases agree with TRBD1. CDR3 length: 15 amino acids. Trimming cost V 0 bases and J 8 bases; bases outside gene matches: 4. Per germline, CDR1 SGHVS and CDR2 FNYEAQ. The CDR3, as DNA: TGTGCCAGCAGCTTAGCGGACAGGGGGATAGAGCCCCAGCATTTT. This gives the protein CASSLADRGIEPQHF. Combining the CDR3 with reference TRBV7-6 and TRBJ1-5 gives the whole variable domain GAGVSQSPRYKVTKRGQDVALRCDPISGHVSLYWYRQALGQGPEFLTYFNYEAQQDKSGLPNDRFSAERPEGSISTLTIQRTEQRDSAMYRCASSLADRGIEPQHFGDGTRLSIL.

The genes are TRBV5-4 and TRBJ2-7; no definite D call. The germline V and J ends were trimmed by 2 bases and 3 bases, with 9 bases remaining between them. The CDR3 is made up of 13 amino acids. The germline CDR1 and CDR2 sequences are SGHNT and YYREEE (reference sequence). CDR3: CASSFDGSYEQYF. The CDR3 coding sequence is TGTGCCAGCAGCTTTGACGGCAGCTACGAGCAGTACTTC.

The rearrangement links TRBV9 to TRBJ2-1; 10 bases are a match to TRBD2. This CDR3 region has 18 residues. The ends lost 4 bases at V and 6 bases at J; junction bases unmatched: 16. The germline gives CDR1 SGDLS, CDR2 YYNGEE. Written as DNA, the CDR3 is TGTGCCAGCAGCTTACGCCCTGGGGGGGGACTAGCGTCCAATGAGCAGTTCTTC. Translated, it gives CASSLRPGGGLASNEQFF.

The V and J genes are TRBV15 and TRBJ2-1; TRBD2 agrees at 13 bases. V lost 3 bases and J lost 5; bases outside the gene matches: 1. This CDR3 spans 15 amino acids. Germline V gene data show CDR1 as LNHNV and CDR2 as YYDKDF (reference sequence). The CDR3 sequence: CATSRGTSGNNEQFF. In nucleotides, the CDR3 is TGTGCCACCAGCAGGGGGACTAGCGGGAACAATGAGCAGTTCTTC. The full variable domain, rest sourced from reference TRBV15 and TRBJ2-1, is DAMVIQNPRYQVTQFGKPVTLSCSQTLNHNVMYWYQQKSSQAPKLLFHYYDKDFNNEADTPDNFQSRRPNTSFCFLDIRSPGLGDTAMYLCATSRGTSGNNEQFFGPGTRLTVL.

The rearrangement uses TRBV10-3 and TRBJ2-1; 11 bases match TRBD2. The germline V gene encodes CDR1 ENHRY and CDR2 SYGVKD. Trimming removed 4 bases from V and 7 bases from J; junction bases left unmatched: 3. This CDR3 is 14 amino acids long. Written as DNA, the CDR3 is TGTGCCATCAGTGGGGCTAGCGGGAGGAATGAGCAGTTCTTC. It codes for CAISGASGRNEQFF.

Only a few counts were recorded for this clone. The V call is TRBV18, the J call TRBJ2-5; 9 nucleotides align to TRBD2. CDR3 length: 17 amino acids. From germline, CDR1 is KGHSH and CDR2 LQKENI. The V segment lost 4 bases and the J segment 1 base; nucleotides outside the gene matches: 10. CDR3 nucleotide sequence: TGTGCCAGCTCACTTCAGAGCCTAGCGGGACGCCAAGAGACCCAGTACTTC. This codes for CASSLQSLAGRQETQYF. Based on the CDR3 plus reference TRBV18 and TRBJ2-5, the full variable domain is NAGVMQNPRHLVRRRGQEARLRCSPMKGHSHVYWYRQLPEEGLKFMVYLQKENIIDESGMPKERFSAEFPKEGPSILRIQQVVRGDSAAYFCASSLQSLAGRQETQYFGPGTRLLVL.

V gene TRBV5-6 combines with J gene TRBJ2-7; tentative D call: TRBD2 (6 bases). The germline CDR1 and CDR2 sequences are SGHDT and YYEEEE. The CDR3 sequence is 15 residues long. V shed 5 bases and J shed 3 bases, with 18 bases lying between them. CDR3 loop: CASSRPALAHYEQYF. In DNA, the CDR3 is TGTGCCAGCAGTCGGCCGGCACTAGCCCACTACGAGCAGTACTTC.